The 13 T cell receptor beta chains in this list originate from one sample, sequenced in a study of stem cell transplantation in POMP-related autoinflammatory disease. Libraries were prepared by immunoSEQ multiplex PCR; TCRdb keeps only in-frame clonotypes and omits some of them. Here the sample spans more than 9,000 clones, roughly 77% being singletons. Sequences were derived from CD4+ T cells from PBMCs, sampled after stem cell transplantation. These TCRs come from a human patient with POMP-related autoinflammation and immune dysregulation (PRAID). Some T cells here may be from the graft donor.

This sequence joins TRBV24-1 and TRBJ2-1, with D perhaps matching TRBD1 or TRBD2 (5 bases each). The CDR3 extends over 15 amino acids. The germline V and J ends were trimmed by 4 bases and 5 bases, with 14 bases remaining between them. CDR1 is KGHDR, CDR2 SFDVKD, per germline. CDR3 region: CATSDGATYHNEQFF. Here the CDR3 DNA reads TGTGCCACCAGTGACGGGGCAACGTACCACAATGAGCAGTTCTTC.

The J gene is TRBJ2-7, the V gene TRBV7-2; perhaps TRBD1 as D (6 bases). Germline CDR1 SGHTA, CDR2 FQGNSA. Trimming took off 3 bases at V and 1 base at J, with 10 bases between the two ends. The CDR3 runs to 14 residues. The CDR3 sequence: CASSFRGSSYEQYF. CDR3 in DNA: TGTGCCAGCAGCTTTAGGGGGTCATCCTACGAGCAGTACTTC.

The J gene is TRBJ1-1, the V gene TRBV6-1; D gene uncertain. This CDR3 has 14 residues. The germline gives CDR1 MNHNS, CDR2 SASEGT. Trimming left V 2 bases short and J 6 bases short, with 13 bases between. The CDR3 spells CASSERRPPSEAFF. The CDR3 region has the DNA TGTGCCAGCAGTGAAAGACGGCCTCCCTCTGAAGCTTTCTTT.

CDR3 in amino acids: CASSILGVYEQYF. In DNA, the CDR3 is TGTGCCAGCAGTATACTAGGAGTCTACGAGCAGTACTTC. The chain is built from TRBV14 and TRBJ2-7; possibly TRBD2 for D (5 bases). The CDR3 is made up of 13 amino acids. Trimming shortened V by 6 bases and J by 3 bases, and 12 bases separated the two germline ends. Germline V CDR1 and CDR2: SGHDN, FVKESK.

This clone is labeled medium-sized. This chain links TRBV3-1 (or the pseudogene TRBV3-2) with TRBJ1-3, with D uncertain. V was clipped by 0 bases and J by 3 bases, with 18 bases between them. The CDR3 is 18 amino acids. The germline CDR1 and CDR2 sequences are LGHDT and YNNKEL (reference sequence). Here the CDR3 reads CASSQDKWVTLGGNTIYF. CDR3 in DNA: TGTGCCAGCAGCCAAGATAAGTGGGTGACCCTCGGTGGAAACACCATATATTTT.

This clone was picked up a small number of times. The chain is built from TRBV6-5 and TRBJ1-2; 7 bases match TRBD1. Germline V gene lookup returns CDR1 MNHEY and CDR2 SVGAGI. The CDR3 is 14 amino acids. Trimming at V came to 6 bases and at J to 4 bases, leaving 8 bases not matched to a gene. The CDR3 bases are TGTGCCAGCAGAGGGGGTGGGACAGTCTATGGCTACACCTTC. This codes for CASRGGGTVYGYTF.

The CDR3 region is CASSMGHYTGELFF. CDR3 bases: TGTGCCAGCAGCATGGGACACTACACCGGGGAGCTGTTTTTT. The chain combines TRBV14 with TRBJ2-2; TRBD1 might be the D (6 bases). V lost 5 bases, J lost 3 bases, and 10 bases lay in between. Germline V gene data show CDR1 as SGHDN and CDR2 as FVKESK. The CDR3 is 14 residues long.

The chain has TRBV5-1 and TRBJ2-3, with 9 bases lining up with TRBD2. Looked up from germline, CDR1 is SGHRS and CDR2 is YFSETQ. The CDR3 is 16 residues long. V trimming: 4 bases; J trimming: 6 bases; junction bases outside the gene matches: 12. CDR3 residues: CASSPALAGGLDTQYF. CDR3 bases: TGCGCCAGCAGCCCCGCGTTGGCGGGAGGGCTTGATACGCAGTATTTT.

The gene calls are TRBV19 and TRBJ1-5; D is possibly TRBD1 (5 bases). Trimming cost V 0 bases and J 6 bases, with 9 bases left between them. Germline V gene data show CDR1 as LNHDA and CDR2 as SQIVND (reference sequence). The CDR3 has 14 residues. CDR3 nucleotides: TGTGCCAGTAGTATAGACAGGGCGGGTCAGCCCCAGCATTTT. This gives the protein CASSIDRAGQPQHF. Together with reference TRBV19 and TRBJ1-5, the CDR3 gives the full variable domain: DGGITQSPKYLFRKEGQNVTLSCEQNLNHDAMYWYRQDPGQGLRLIYYSQIVNDFQKGDIAEGYSVSREKKESFPLTVTSAQKNPTAFYLCASSIDRAGQPQHFGDGTRLSIL.

The chain employs TRBV6-1 and TRBJ2-1, with D perhaps matching TRBD2 (6 bases). Germline V gene data show CDR1 as MNHNS and CDR2 as SASEGT. Between the trimmed V and J ends, which lost 0 bases and 1 base, there was a span of 10 bases. This CDR3 is 16 amino acids long. CDR3 sequence reads: CASSEASGGSYNEQFF. CDR3 sequence (DNA): TGTGCCAGCAGTGAAGCGTCCGGAGGGTCCTACAATGAGCAGTTCTTC.

The V and J genes are TRBV19 and TRBJ2-7, with TRBD2 identical over 10 bases. The CDR3 sequence is 14 residues long. Germline V gene data show CDR1 as LNHDA and CDR2 as SQIVND (reference sequence). V lost 4 bases to trimming and J lost 3 bases; unmatched junction nucleotides: 3. CDR3 sequence (DNA): TGTGCCAGTAGTAGTAGCGGGAGGTTCTACGAGCAGTACTTC. Its protein is CASSSSGRFYEQYF.

V usage is TRBV28 and J usage is TRBJ2-3; 16 bases line up with TRBD2. CDR1 and CDR2 (germline): MDHEN, SYDVKM. The ends lost 4 bases at V and 5 bases at J; junction bases unmatched: 12. The CDR3 runs to 19 residues. The CDR3 spells CASSSRPGLAGGRVDTQYF. CDR3 sequence (DNA): TGTGCCAGCAGTTCCAGACCGGGACTAGCGGGAGGGCGCGTAGATACGCAGTATTTT.

V is TRBV15 and J is TRBJ1-2, with 7 positions matching TRBD1. The CDR3 length is 17 residues. The J segment lost 3 bases and the V segment lost 0 bases, leaving 10 bases of the junction unmatched. Germline values: CDR1 LNHNV, CDR2 YYDKDF (reference sequence). CDR3 loop: CATSRDRPRDSYYGYTF. Here the CDR3 DNA reads TGTGCCACCAGCAGAGACAGGCCTCGGGACAGCTACTATGGCTACACCTTC.